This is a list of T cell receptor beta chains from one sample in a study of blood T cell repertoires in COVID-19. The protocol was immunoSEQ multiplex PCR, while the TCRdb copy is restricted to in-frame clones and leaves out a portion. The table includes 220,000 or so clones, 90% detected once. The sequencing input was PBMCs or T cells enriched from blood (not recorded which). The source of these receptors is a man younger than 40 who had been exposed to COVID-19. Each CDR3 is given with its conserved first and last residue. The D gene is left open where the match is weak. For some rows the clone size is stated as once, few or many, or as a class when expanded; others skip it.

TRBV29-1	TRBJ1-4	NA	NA	CSVTGTNNEKLFF	TGCAGCGTCACCGGGACAAATAATGAAAAACTGTTTTTT
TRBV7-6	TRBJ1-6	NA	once	CASRAAGINSPLHF	TGTGCCAGCAGGGCTGCGGGAATCAATTCACCCCTCCACTTT
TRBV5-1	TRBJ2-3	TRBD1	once	CASASRGQGGTDTQYF	TGCGCCAGCGCCTCACGCGGACAGGGAGGCACAGATACGCAGTATTTT
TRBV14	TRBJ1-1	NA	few	CASSQVGVTEAFF	TGTGCCAGCAGCCAAGTAGGGGTCACTGAAGCTTTCTTT
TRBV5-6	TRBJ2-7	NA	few	CASTKGGKGEQYF	TGTGCCAGCACCAAAGGAGGGAAAGGCGAGCAGTACTTC
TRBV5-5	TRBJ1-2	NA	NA	CASSLGEGGGYTF	TGTGCCAGCAGCCTTGGGGAGGGTGGTGGCTACACCTTC
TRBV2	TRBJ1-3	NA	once	CASSDPFPSGNTIYF	TGTGCCAGCAGTGACCCTTTCCCCTCTGGAAACACCATATATTTT
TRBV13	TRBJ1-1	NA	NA	CASSPTDIEAFF	TGTGCCAGCAGCCCGACCGACATTGAAGCTTTCTTT
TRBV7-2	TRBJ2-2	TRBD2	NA	CASSLVVGGRDGELFF	TGTGCCAGCAGCTTAGTAGTCGGCGGGAGGGACGGGGAGCTGTTTTTT
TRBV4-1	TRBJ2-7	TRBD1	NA	CASSQDEGQGLWEQYF	TGCGCCAGCAGCCAAGATGAGGGACAGGGGCTGTGGGAGCAGTACTTC